The rows below give T cell receptor beta chains drawn from one sample of a study of cytomegalovirus exposure and HLA in healthy donors. The repertoire was sequenced with immunoSEQ multiplex PCR; TCRdb's copy has only in-frame clones and lacks some. Of about 98,000 clones in the sample, roughly nine tenths were seen once. Material for sequencing was PBMCs. Every receptor here comes from a woman aged 30 to 39 in good health and CMV-seronegative. Both conserved end residues are part of each CDR3. Size is stated for part of the rows, as once, few or many counts, or as a class when the clone is expanded.

v_call	j_call	clone_size	cdr3_aa
TRBV5-4	TRBJ2-7	few	CASSSSSGGYYEQYF
TRBV9	TRBJ1-5	NA	CASSGTGTGNQPQHF
TRBV19	TRBJ1-6	NA	CASSSNTGGNSPLHF
TRBV6-1	TRBJ1-3	NA	CASSEGTSGNTIYF
TRBV7-8	TRBJ2-7	NA	CASSLAPGPEQYF
TRBV7-8	TRBJ2-3	NA	CASSFYSGFTDTQYF
TRBV10-3	TRBJ1-2	NA	CAISEADNYGYTF
TRBV2	TRBJ1-5	few	CASSEWGVEYSNQPQHF
TRBV6-5	TRBJ1-3	NA	CASRTYGNTIYF
TRBV7-3	TRBJ2-2	NA	CASSLSLYRDTGELFF
TRBV5-4	TRBJ1-4	NA	CASSSEILGGNEKLFF
TRBV27	TRBJ1-2	NA	CASSSPGTGVYGYTF
TRBV28	TRBJ1-1	once	CASSPGWLLNTEAFF
TRBV6-1	TRBJ2-1	NA	CASSVTWRAYNEQFF
TRBV5-6	TRBJ1-1	NA	CASSFLSHGGTEAFF
TRBV6-5	TRBJ1-2	NA	CASRTGPYGYTF
TRBV14	TRBJ1-1	once	CASSQIRGPTEAFF
TRBV4-3	TRBJ2-2	NA	CASSQDTVVGEGAGELFF
TRBV7-9	TRBJ2-7	NA	CASSPGTSGQREQYF
TRBV5-6	TRBJ2-3	NA	CASSLYGPKGSTDTQYF
TRBV7-2	TRBJ1-5	NA	CASSGQGGSNQPQHF
TRBV7-2	TRBJ1-2	NA	CASSLGHKEGLYGYTF
TRBV28	TRBJ2-3	NA	CASSFDGTSGRRDTQYF
TRBV19	TRBJ2-5	NA	CASSIPGVWETQYF
TRBV18	TRBJ1-5	NA	CASSRDMNQPQHF
TRBV11-2	TRBJ2-7	NA	CASSLLRDKTYEQYF